This entry lists 13 T cell receptor beta chains sequenced from one sample in a study of blood T cell repertoires in COVID-19. The method was immunoSEQ multiplex PCR; TCRdb's version includes in-frame clones alone and lacks a portion of them. This sample carries some 150,000 clones, around 80% of them seen once, and the ten largest clones take nearly 15%. The sample was PBMCs or T cells enriched from blood (not recorded which). The source is a man aged 50 to 60 who had recovered from COVID-19.

The V call is TRBV14, the J call TRBJ1-2; no firm D call. The CDR3 sequence is 13 residues long. Germline V gene lookup returns CDR1 SGHDN and CDR2 FVKESK. V lost 4 bases to trimming and J lost 5 bases, with 11 bases between them. The CDR3 reads CASSLSRRYGYTF. In DNA, the CDR3 is TGTGCCAGCAGCCTCAGTCGGAGGTATGGCTACACCTTC.

This clone was seen a few times. The J gene is TRBJ2-7, the V gene TRBV19; D may be TRBD1 (6 bases). V was clipped by 5 bases and J by 5 bases, with 13 bases between them. Per the germline V gene, CDR1 is LNHDA and CDR2 is SQIVND (reference sequence). The CDR3 consists of 13 residues. The CDR3 reads CASSVGARNEQYF. As DNA, the CDR3 is TGTGCCAGTAGTGTGGGGGCGCGGAACGAGCAGTACTTC.

The chain links TRBV2 to TRBJ1-1, with D unclear. The V end lost 11 bases, the J end lost 5 bases, and 15 bases lay between the germline ends. This CDR3 contains 12 residues. Germline V CDR1 and CDR2: SNHLY, FYNNEI. In DNA, the CDR3 is TGTGCCGCCTATAAGGGAGATACTGAAGCTTTCTTT. Its translation: CAAYKGDTEAFF.

This clone was recorded only once. The chain recombines TRBV2 with TRBJ1-4, with 7 bases identical to TRBD1. The CDR3 is 15 residues long. Germline CDR1 is SNHLY and CDR2 is FYNNEI. Losses at the gene ends were 3 bases for V and 0 bases for J; bases not matched to a gene: 1. As DNA, the CDR3 is TGTGCCAGCAGTGACGGACAGGCAACTAATGAAAAACTGTTTTTT. The encoded protein is CASSDGQATNEKLFF.

This chain links TRBV9 with TRBJ2-5, with D possibly matching TRBD1 (6 bases). Germline CDR1 SGDLS, CDR2 YYNGEE. Trimming left V 3 bases short and J 4 bases short, with 7 bases between. The CDR3 runs to 12 residues. CDR3 nucleotides: TGTGCCAGCAGCGAGGACAGAGAGACCCAGTACTTC. Translating it yields CASSEDRETQYF. The variable domain in full, completed from reference TRBV9 and TRBJ2-5, reads DSGVTQTPKHLITATGQRVTLRCSPRSGDLSVYWYQQSLDQGLQFLIQYYNGEERAKGNILERFSAQQFPDLHSELNLSSLELGDSALYFCASSEDRETQYFGPGTRLLVL.

The chain recombines TRBV6-5 with TRBJ2-7; 10 nucleotides agree with TRBD1. The V segment lost 10 bases and the J segment 0 bases; nucleotides outside the gene matches: 3. Germline V lookup: CDR1 MNHEY, CDR2 SVGAGI. The CDR3 extends over 13 amino acids. CDR3 sequence reads: CATRTGGSYEQYF. The DNA of the CDR3 is TGTGCCACCCGGACAGGGGGCTCCTACGAGCAGTACTTC.

This chain uses TRBV5-6 with TRBJ1-1; TRBD1 might be the D (5 bases). V shed 2 bases and J shed 4 bases, with 15 bases lying between them. The CDR3 sequence is 15 residues long. Germline assignment: CDR1 SGHDT and CDR2 YYEEEE. This chain's CDR3 is CASSFSGGRGTEAFF. CDR3 sequence (DNA): TGTGCCAGCAGCTTCTCCGGGGGTAGAGGCACTGAAGCTTTCTTT.

J is TRBJ1-6 and V is TRBV11-1; TRBD1 matches 8 bases. Unmatched junction bases numbered 8, after V lost 8 bases and J lost 2 bases. The CDR3 is 16 amino acids. Per the germline V gene, CDR1 is SGHAT and CDR2 is FQDESV (reference sequence). The CDR3: CASGTGGHAYNSPLHF. CDR3 nucleotides: TGTGCCAGCGGGACAGGCGGACATGCCTATAATTCACCCCTCCACTTT.

V gene TRBV30 combines with J gene TRBJ1-5; D call uncertain. V lost 0 bases and J lost 4, with 10 bases in between. Germline V gene sequence: CDR1 GTSNPN, CDR2 SVGIG (reference sequence). This CDR3 comprises 14 residues. The CDR3: CAWSVSGGNQPQHF. For the CDR3, the DNA is TGTGCCTGGAGTGTATCGGGCGGGAATCAGCCCCAGCATTTT.

This clone was recorded only once. The chain joins TRBV6-5 to TRBJ1-4; D is uncertain. The CDR3 is 15 residues long. The germline CDR1 and CDR2 sequences are MNHEY and SVGAGI. V shed 0 bases and J shed 2 bases, with 7 bases lying between them. The CDR3 sequence: CASSYSIQTNEKLFF. As DNA, the CDR3 is TGTGCCAGCAGTTACTCGATCCAGACTAATGAAAAACTGTTTTTT.

This sequence joins TRBV9 and TRBJ2-6; D unclear. Germline CDR1 and CDR2: SGDLS and YYNGEE. The CDR3 runs to 13 residues. Trimming stripped 4 bases from V and 2 bases from J, with 4 bases between. The CDR3: CASSPPGANVLTF. DNA for the CDR3: TGTGCCAGCAGCCCTCCTGGGGCCAACGTCCTGACTTTC.

This sequence joins TRBV2 and TRBJ1-5; 10 bases match TRBD1. The trim removed 2 bases at V and 1 base at J, leaving 2 bases unmatched. This CDR3 region has 16 residues. Germline CDR1 reads SNHLY; CDR2 reads FYNNEI. The CDR3 is CASSESGQGSNQPQHF. The CDR3 DNA follows: TGTGCCAGCAGTGAATCGGGACAGGGGAGCAATCAGCCCCAGCATTTT.

In its sample, this clone was seen a few times. The chain carries TRBV4-1 and TRBJ2-7, with 10 bases identical to TRBD2. The CDR3 covers 16 residues. V lost 3 bases and J lost 2; bases outside the gene matches: 7. Germline V CDR1 and CDR2: MGHRA, YSYEKL. The CDR3 protein is CASSHQGLAVPYEQYF. The CDR3 DNA reads as TGCGCCAGCAGCCACCAAGGACTAGCGGTTCCCTACGAGCAGTACTTC.